This TCR beta chain stems from a study of regulatory T cells in long-lasting Graves disease. Across the study: Persistent Graves' disease denoted over 5 years of antithyroid drugs plus positive TSH receptor antibodies. Broader study findings: Persistent Graves' patients showed less TCR diversity than newly diagnosed ones.

CDR3 regions were amplified by Arm-PCR using iRepertoire HTBI primers to build TCR beta libraries. TCRdb reprocessed the multiplex PCR reads with MiXCR, giving one entry per CDR3 protein. Of 400,000 or so distinct CDR3 sequences in the sample, 20% to 25% were seen once. Regarding time point: persistent/refractory GD, antithyroid drugs over 5 years with positive TRAb. After RNA was extracted from PBMCs, the TCR library was made from it. As collected, the peripheral blood samples measured roughly 10 milliliters each and went into EDTA tubes. This clonotype was counted between two and nine times. The target antigen is unknown. Germline loops: CDR1 SGHTA, CDR2 FQGNSA. The V gene lost 3 bases and the J gene lost 5 bases, with 8 bases spanning the gap. The CDR3 is 12 residues long.

The chain is built from TRBV7-2 and TRBJ2-7, with D perhaps matching TRBD2 (5 bases). The clonotype was recovered from a female donor with Graves disease. This material consisted of peripheral blood mononuclear cells (PBMCs), taken when the disease was refractory, from a patient treated with antithyroid drugs. CDR3 bases: TGTGCCAGCAGCTTCGGGGTCCACGAGCAGTACTTC. It is translated as CASSFGVHEQYF.